This T cell receptor beta chain stems from a study of T cells in Graves' hyperthyroidism and ophthalmopathy. If no ophthalmopathy progression occurred within 18 months, Graves' hyperthyroidism was stable. The CDR3 spans 15 residues. Trimming removed 4 bases at V and 6 bases at J, with 20 bases between. Germline V CDR1 and CDR2: SQVTM, ANQGSEA. Amplified TCR beta CDR3 regions derived from RNA transcripts. The HTBI set primed first-round TCR CDR3 RT-PCR. TCRdb reprocessed the multiplex PCR reads with MiXCR, giving one entry per CDR3 protein. The sample holds 500,000 to 600,000 distinct CDR3 sequences; over 15% are singletons and the top ten take 18%. This clonotype was observed many times.

Sequencing was done on a sample of blood. This sequence originates from a woman between 18 and 30 years old with Graves' hyperthyroidism. The rearrangement links TRBV29-1 to TRBJ2-3; D might be TRBD1 (5 bases). CDR3 sequence: CSVGAATGAVDTQYF. The CDR3 region has the DNA TGCAGCGTTGGCGCAGCGACTGGGGCGGTGGATACGCAGTATTTT.